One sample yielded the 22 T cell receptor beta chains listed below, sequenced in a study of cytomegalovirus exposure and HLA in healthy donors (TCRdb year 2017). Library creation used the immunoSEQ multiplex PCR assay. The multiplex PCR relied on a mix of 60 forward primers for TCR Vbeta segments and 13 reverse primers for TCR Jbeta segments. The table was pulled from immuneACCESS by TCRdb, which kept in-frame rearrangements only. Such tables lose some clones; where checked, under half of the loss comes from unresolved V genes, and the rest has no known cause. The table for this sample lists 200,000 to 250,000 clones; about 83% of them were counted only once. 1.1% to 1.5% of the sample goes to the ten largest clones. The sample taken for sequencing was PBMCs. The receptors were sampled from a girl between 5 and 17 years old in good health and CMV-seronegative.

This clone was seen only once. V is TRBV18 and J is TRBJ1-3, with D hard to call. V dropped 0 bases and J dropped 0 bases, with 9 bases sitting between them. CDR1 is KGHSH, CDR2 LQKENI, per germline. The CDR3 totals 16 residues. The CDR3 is CASSPPMGYSGNTIYF. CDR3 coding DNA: TGTGCCAGCTCACCACCGATGGGCTACTCTGGAAACACCATATATTTT. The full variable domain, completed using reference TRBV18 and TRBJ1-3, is NAGVMQNPRHLVRRRGQEARLRCSPMKGHSHVYWYRQLPEEGLKFMVYLQKENIIDESGMPKERFSAEFPKEGPSILRIQQVVRGDSAAYFCASSPPMGYSGNTIYFGEGSWLTVV.

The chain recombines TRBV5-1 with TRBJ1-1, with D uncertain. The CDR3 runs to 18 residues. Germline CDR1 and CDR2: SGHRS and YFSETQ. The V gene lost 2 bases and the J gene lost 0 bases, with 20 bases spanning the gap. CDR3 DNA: TGCGCCAGCAGCTTACCTAACGCAGGCCAACCTATGAACACTGAAGCTTTCTTT. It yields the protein CASSLPNAGQPMNTEAFF.

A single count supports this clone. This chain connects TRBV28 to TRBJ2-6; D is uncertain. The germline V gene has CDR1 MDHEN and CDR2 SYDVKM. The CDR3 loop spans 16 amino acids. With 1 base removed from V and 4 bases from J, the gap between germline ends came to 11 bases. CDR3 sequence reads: CASSLFGQAGANVLTF. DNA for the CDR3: TGTGCCAGCAGTTTATTCGGCCAGGCCGGGGCCAACGTCCTGACTTTC.

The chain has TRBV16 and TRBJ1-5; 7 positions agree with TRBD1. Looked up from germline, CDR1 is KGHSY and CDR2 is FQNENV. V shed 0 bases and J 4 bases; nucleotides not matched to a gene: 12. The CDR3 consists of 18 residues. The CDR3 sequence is CASSQSRLRQGINQPQHF. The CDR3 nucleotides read TGTGCCAGCAGCCAATCGAGGCTCCGACAGGGAATTAATCAGCCCCAGCATTTT.

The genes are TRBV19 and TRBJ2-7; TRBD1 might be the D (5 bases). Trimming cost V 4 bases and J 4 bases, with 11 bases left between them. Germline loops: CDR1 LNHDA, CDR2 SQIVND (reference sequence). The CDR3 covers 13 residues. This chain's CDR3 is CASSRQSRYEQYF. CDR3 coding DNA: TGTGCCAGTAGTAGACAGTCAAGATACGAGCAGTACTTC.

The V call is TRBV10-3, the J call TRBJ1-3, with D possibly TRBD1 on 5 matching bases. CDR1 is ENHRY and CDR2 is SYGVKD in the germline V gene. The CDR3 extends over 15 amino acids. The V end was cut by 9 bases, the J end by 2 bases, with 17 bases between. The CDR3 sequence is CAMKQALGAGNTIYF. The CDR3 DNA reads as TGTGCCATGAAGCAGGCGCTAGGGGCTGGAAACACCATATATTTT.

The CDR3 DNA reads as TGTGCCAGTAGGAGAAACACCGGGGAGCTGTTTTTT. It yields the protein CASRRNTGELFF. The chain couples TRBV27 to TRBJ2-2; no firm D call. The CDR3 length is 12 residues. Looked up from germline, CDR1 is MNHEY and CDR2 is SMNVEV (reference sequence). V lost 9 bases, J lost 2 bases, and 7 bases lay in between.

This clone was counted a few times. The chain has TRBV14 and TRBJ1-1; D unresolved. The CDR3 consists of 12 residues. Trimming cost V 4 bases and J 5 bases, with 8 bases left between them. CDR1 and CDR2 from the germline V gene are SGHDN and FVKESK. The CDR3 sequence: CASSPLVTEAFF. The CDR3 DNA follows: TGTGCCAGCAGCCCTTTAGTTACTGAAGCTTTCTTT.

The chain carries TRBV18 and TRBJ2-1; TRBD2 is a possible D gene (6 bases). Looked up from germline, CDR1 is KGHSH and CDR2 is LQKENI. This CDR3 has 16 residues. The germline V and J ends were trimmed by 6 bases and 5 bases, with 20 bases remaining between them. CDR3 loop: CASSGPDYSAHNEQFF. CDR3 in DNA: TGTGCCAGCTCGGGGCCGGACTATAGCGCCCACAATGAGCAGTTCTTC. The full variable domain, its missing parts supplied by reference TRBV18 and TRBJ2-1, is NAGVMQNPRHLVRRRGQEARLRCSPMKGHSHVYWYRQLPEEGLKFMVYLQKENIIDESGMPKERFSAEFPKEGPSILRIQQVVRGDSAAYFCASSGPDYSAHNEQFFGPGTRLTVL.

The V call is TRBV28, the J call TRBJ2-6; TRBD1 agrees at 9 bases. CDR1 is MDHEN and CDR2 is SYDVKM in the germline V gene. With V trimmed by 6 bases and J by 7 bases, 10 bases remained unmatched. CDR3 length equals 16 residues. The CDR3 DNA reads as TGTGCCAGCAGCTCCCCCGGGACAGGGTTTGCCAACGTCCTGACTTTC. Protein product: CASSSPGTGFANVLTF.

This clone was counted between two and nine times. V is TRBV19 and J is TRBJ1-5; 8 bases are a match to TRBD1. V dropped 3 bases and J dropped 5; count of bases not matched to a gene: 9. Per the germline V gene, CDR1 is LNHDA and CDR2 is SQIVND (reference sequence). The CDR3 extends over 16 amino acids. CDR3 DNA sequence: TGTGCCAGTAGTATCGGGCGACAGGGGAGCGATCAGCCCCAGCATTTT. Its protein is CASSIGRQGSDQPQHF.

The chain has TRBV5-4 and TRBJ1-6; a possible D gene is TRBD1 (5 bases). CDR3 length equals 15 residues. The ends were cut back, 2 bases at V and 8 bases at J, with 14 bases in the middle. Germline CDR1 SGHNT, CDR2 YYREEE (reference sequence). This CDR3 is CASSFRPGVDSPLHF. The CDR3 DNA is TGTGCCAGCAGCTTCCGGCCGGGGGTGGATTCACCCCTCCACTTT.

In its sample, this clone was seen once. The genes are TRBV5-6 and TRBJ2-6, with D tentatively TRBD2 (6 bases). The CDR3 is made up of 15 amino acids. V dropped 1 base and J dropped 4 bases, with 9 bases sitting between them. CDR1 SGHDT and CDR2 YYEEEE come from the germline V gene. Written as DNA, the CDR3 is TGTGCCAGCAGCTTGCGGGGGTTCGGGGCCAACGTCCTGACTTTC. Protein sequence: CASSLRGFGANVLTF.

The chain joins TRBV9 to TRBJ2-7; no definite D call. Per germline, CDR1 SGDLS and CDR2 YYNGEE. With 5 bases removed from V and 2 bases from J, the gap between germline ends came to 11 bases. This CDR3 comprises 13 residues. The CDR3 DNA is TGTGCCAGCAGAGATCCCCGGGCCTACGAGCAGTACTTC. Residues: CASRDPRAYEQYF.

The CDR3 DNA is TGTGCCAGTACCTATAGATACTACACAACTAGCCATGTCGACAAAAACATTCAGTACTTC. Protein product: CASTYRYYTTSHVDKNIQYF. The chain combines TRBV19 with TRBJ2-4; tentatively, D is TRBD2 (6 bases). Per germline, CDR1 LNHDA and CDR2 SQIVND (reference sequence). The CDR3 is 20 residues long. Trimming cost V 7 bases and J 3 bases, with 31 bases left between them.

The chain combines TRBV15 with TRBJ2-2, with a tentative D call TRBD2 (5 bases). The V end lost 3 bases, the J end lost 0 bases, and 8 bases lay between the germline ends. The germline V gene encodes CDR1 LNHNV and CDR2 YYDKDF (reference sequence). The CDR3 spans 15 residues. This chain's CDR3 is CATSSRGTNTGELFF. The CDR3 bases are TGTGCCACCAGCAGTCGAGGGACGAACACCGGGGAGCTGTTTTTT.

The CDR3 DNA reads as TGCGCCAGCAGCCAAGATGGATTGAGGGACAGGGGGAGAGGCGAGCAGTACTTC. It translates to CASSQDGLRDRGRGEQYF. The V gene is TRBV4-1, the J gene TRBJ2-7; 11 bases are a match to TRBD1. The CDR3 loop spans 18 amino acids. The junction had 13 bases not matched to a gene; V was cut back by 0 bases and J by 6 bases. Germline CDR1 and CDR2: MGHRA and YSYEKL.

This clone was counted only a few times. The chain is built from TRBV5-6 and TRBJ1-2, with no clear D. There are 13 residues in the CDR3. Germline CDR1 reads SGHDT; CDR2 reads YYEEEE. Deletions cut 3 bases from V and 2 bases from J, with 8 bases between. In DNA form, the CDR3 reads TGTGCCAGCAGCTCCACACAAAACTATGGCTACACCTTC. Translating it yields CASSSTQNYGYTF.

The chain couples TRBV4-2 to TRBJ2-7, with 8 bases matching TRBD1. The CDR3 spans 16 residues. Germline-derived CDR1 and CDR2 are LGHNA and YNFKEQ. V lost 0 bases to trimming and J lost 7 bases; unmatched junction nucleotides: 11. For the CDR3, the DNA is TGTGCCAGCAGCCAAGATAGGAGGACAGGGTTTCGGGAGCAGTACTTC. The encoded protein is CASSQDRRTGFREQYF.

CDR3 protein: CASTRTGNEKLFF. The CDR3 DNA is TGTGCCTCCACGAGGACAGGGAATGAAAAACTGTTTTTT. The rearrangement uses TRBV30 and TRBJ1-4; 8 nucleotides agree with TRBD1. J was trimmed by 5 bases and V by 7 bases; bases with no gene match: 6. CDR1 and CDR2 from the germline V gene are GTSNPN and SVGIG (reference sequence). The CDR3 sequence is 13 residues long.

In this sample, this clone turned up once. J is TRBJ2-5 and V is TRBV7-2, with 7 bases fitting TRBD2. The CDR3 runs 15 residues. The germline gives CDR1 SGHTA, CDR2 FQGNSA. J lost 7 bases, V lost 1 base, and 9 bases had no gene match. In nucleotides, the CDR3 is TGTGCCAGCAGCTTAGATGCGGGGGTTGGGGCGACCCAGTACTTC. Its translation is CASSLDAGVGATQYF.

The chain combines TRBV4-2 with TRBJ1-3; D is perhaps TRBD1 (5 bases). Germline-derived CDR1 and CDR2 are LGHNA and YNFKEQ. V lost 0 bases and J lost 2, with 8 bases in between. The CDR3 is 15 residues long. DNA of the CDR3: TGTGCCAGCAGCCAAGAACAGGTCGCTGGAAACACCATATATTTT. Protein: CASSQEQVAGNTIYF.